The next 30 T cell receptor beta chains were all read from a single sample in a study of T cells in Graves' hyperthyroidism and ophthalmopathy. What was amplified from RNA transcripts were TCR beta CDR3 regions. An initial round of RT-PCR targeting the TCR CDR3 relied on the HTBI primer set. TCRdb reprocessed the multiplex PCR reads via MiXCR and lists one record per CDR3 protein. In the table there are around 350,000 distinct CDR3 sequences, 17% of which are singletons. The sequencing input was blood. The source of these receptors is a woman aged 25 to 39 with Graves' hyperthyroidism that later progressed to Graves' ophthalmopathy.

This clonotype was detected a few times. J is TRBJ2-6 and V is TRBV20-1, with a tentative D call TRBD1 (5 bases). V dropped 6 bases and J dropped 0 bases, with 12 bases sitting between them. Germline-derived CDR1 and CDR2 are DFQATT and SNEGSKA (reference sequence). There are 15 residues in the CDR3. The chain's CDR3 is CSAEDSISGANVLTF. In DNA, the CDR3 is TGCAGTGCGGAAGACAGCATCTCTGGGGCCAACGTCCTGACTTTC.

Many counts were recorded for this clonotype. The gene calls are TRBV10-3 and TRBJ2-7; 9 bases line up with TRBD1. J lost 2 bases, V lost 4 bases, and 9 bases had no gene match. Germline V gene sequence: CDR1 ENHRY, CDR2 SYGVKD. There are 16 residues in the CDR3. In DNA form, the CDR3 reads TGTGCCATCAGTGTAGGACAGGGGTTGCCTCCCTACGAGCAGTACTTC. Encoded protein: CAISVGQGLPPYEQYF.

The rearrangement links TRBV29-1 to TRBJ2-3, with 7 bases lining up with TRBD1. Germline V CDR1 and CDR2: SQVTM, ANQGSEA. V shed 4 bases and J 6 bases; nucleotides not matched to a gene: 7. This CDR3 region has 13 residues. CDR3 coding DNA: TGCAGCGTTGGCGGACAGGTGGCTGATACGCAGTATTTT. Its translation is CSVGGQVADTQYF.

This clonotype was detected many times. This sequence joins TRBV7-9 and TRBJ2-6; D is possibly TRBD1 (6 bases). The CDR3 covers 16 residues. The V and J ends lost 6 bases and 2 bases respectively, with 14 bases between them. Germline values: CDR1 SEHNR, CDR2 FQNEAQ (reference sequence). CDR3 residues: CASRTNTGPGANVLTF. The CDR3 bases are TGTGCCAGCAGGACCAATACAGGGCCTGGGGCCAACGTCCTGACTTTC.

This clonotype was counted ten times or more. The V gene is TRBV7-8, the J gene TRBJ1-4, with D perhaps TRBD1 (5 bases). Germline loops: CDR1 SGHVS, CDR2 FQNEAQ. The CDR3 runs to 13 residues. The V end was cut by 6 bases, the J end by 11 bases, with 16 bases between. In nucleotides, the CDR3 is TGTGCCAGCAGTGCAGGACCCTGGGGGAAACTGTTTTTT. Translated: CASSAGPWGKLFF.

The V call is TRBV20-1, the J call TRBJ1-3; no clear D gene. The ends were cut back, 3 bases at V and 1 base at J, with 13 bases in the middle. The CDR3 consists of 15 residues. The germline CDR1 and CDR2 sequences are DFQATT and SNEGSKA (reference sequence). CDR3 sequence: CSARTTQKSGNTIYF. CDR3 DNA sequence: TGCAGTGCTAGGACGACACAAAAATCTGGAAACACCATATATTTT.

V usage is TRBV6-2 or TRBV6-3 and J usage is TRBJ2-5, with D tentatively TRBD1 (6 bases). V lost 8 bases and J 2 bases, leaving 15 bases between the germline ends. This CDR3 has 14 amino acids. Germline V gene sequence: CDR1 MNHEY, CDR2 SVGEGT. The CDR3 DNA reads as TGTGCCAGCGGCAGACCCACAGGGCAAGAGACCCAGTACTTC. Protein product: CASGRPTGQETQYF.

The chain has TRBV3-1 and TRBJ1-1; no clear D gene. The CDR3 is 14 residues long. Trimming pared 0 bases from V and 5 bases from J, leaving 10 bases between. Germline CDR1 and CDR2: LGHDT and YNNKEL (reference sequence). The CDR3 reads CASSQDLGQTEAFF. CDR3 coding DNA: TGTGCCAGCAGCCAAGATCTCGGGCAAACTGAAGCTTTCTTT.

This clonotype was recorded at least ten times. The chain uses TRBV11-2 and TRBJ1-6; no definite D call. V was cut by 0 bases and J by 0 bases, with 6 bases left in between. CDR1 is SGHAT, CDR2 FQNNGV, per germline. This CDR3 is 16 amino acids long. CDR3 in DNA: TGTGCCAGCAGCTTAGAACAGAGCTCCTATAATTCACCCCTCCACTTT. It codes for CASSLEQSSYNSPLHF.

This clonotype has only a few counts. The chain carries TRBV3-1 and TRBJ1-1, with TRBD1 identical over 9 bases. Germline V gives CDR1 LGHDT, CDR2 YNNKEL (reference sequence). Losses at the gene ends were 6 bases for V and 0 bases for J; bases not matched to a gene: 2. This CDR3 has 14 residues. The CDR3 nucleotides are TGTGCCAGCAGGGACAGGGGCATGAACACTGAAGCTTTCTTT. Amino acids: CASRDRGMNTEAFF.

This clonotype was recorded a few times. The V and J genes are TRBV19 and TRBJ2-1, with D perhaps being TRBD1 or TRBD2 (5 bases each). Looked up from germline, CDR1 is LNHDA and CDR2 is SQIVND (reference sequence). The ends were cut back, 1 base at V and 7 bases at J, with 14 bases in the middle. The CDR3 is made up of 15 amino acids. The CDR3 is CASSIGGFRFNEQFF. CDR3 nucleotides: TGTGCCAGTAGTATAGGGGGGTTTCGTTTTAATGAGCAGTTCTTC.

This clonotype came up a few times. The gene calls are TRBV9 and TRBJ2-1; 8 bases match TRBD2. Germline V gene lookup returns CDR1 SGDLS and CDR2 YYNGEE. The CDR3 extends over 20 amino acids. Unmatched junction bases numbered 17, after V lost 3 bases and J lost 0 bases. Here the CDR3 reads CASSDPGGGRRASSYNEQFF. The CDR3 coding sequence is TGTGCCAGCAGCGACCCCGGGGGGGGGCGGCGGGCCAGCTCCTACAATGAGCAGTTCTTC.

At least ten counts were recorded for this clonotype. The rearrangement uses TRBV20-1 and TRBJ2-1; 9 bases align to TRBD2. Germline V gene lookup returns CDR1 DFQATT and CDR2 SNEGSKA (reference sequence). Trimming cost V 5 bases and J 4 bases; bases outside gene matches: 3. The CDR3 spans 13 residues. In DNA, the CDR3 is TGCAGTGCTCGGCGGGGGGGGTACAATGAGCAGTTCTTC. Translated: CSARRGGYNEQFF.

In its sample, this clonotype was seen many times. This chain links TRBV20-1 with TRBJ1-4; D uncertain. V was pared by 3 bases and J by 4 bases, with 9 bases between. The CDR3 length is 13 residues. Germline V CDR1 and CDR2: DFQATT, SNEGSKA (reference sequence). The CDR3 reads CSARKDYNEKLFF. CDR3 nucleotides: TGCAGTGCTAGGAAAGATTATAATGAAAAACTGTTTTTT.

The sample holds many counts of this clonotype. This CDR3 is CSVDQGRGTEAFF. The CDR3, as DNA: TGCAGCGTTGACCAGGGCCGGGGCACTGAAGCTTTCTTT. The genes are TRBV29-1 and TRBJ1-1, with D maybe TRBD1 (5 bases). The CDR3 extends over 13 amino acids. The V and J ends lost 3 bases and 4 bases respectively, with 12 bases between them. Germline V gene data show CDR1 as SQVTM and CDR2 as ANQGSEA.

The J gene is TRBJ2-3, the V gene TRBV10-1, with 8 bases identical to TRBD1. With 7 bases clipped from V and 3 bases from J, the junction kept 6 bases outside the gene matches. Per the germline V gene, CDR1 is WNHNN and CDR2 is SYGVQD (reference sequence). This CDR3 region has 14 residues. CDR3 sequence reads: CASTPDRATDTQYF. The CDR3 bases are TGCGCCAGCACCCCGGACAGGGCTACAGATACGCAGTATTTT.

The chain has TRBV7-2 and TRBJ2-1; TRBD2 matches at 13 bases. The CDR3 sequence is 17 residues long. Losses at the gene ends were 3 bases for V and 4 bases for J; bases not matched to a gene: 6. Per germline, CDR1 SGHTA and CDR2 FQGNSA. The CDR3 DNA reads TGTGCCAGCAGCTTGGGGACTAGCGGGACTTTTTACAATGAGCAGTTCTTC. It encodes CASSLGTSGTFYNEQFF.

This clonotype was seen repeatedly, ten times or more. The chain joins TRBV28 to TRBJ2-3, with a possible D match to TRBD2 (6 bases). The V gene lost 5 bases and the J gene lost 10 bases, with 19 bases spanning the gap. The germline V gene encodes CDR1 MDHEN and CDR2 SYDVKM. The CDR3 has 14 residues. CDR3 in amino acids: CASSPPRIGGAQYF. DNA of the CDR3: TGTGCCAGCAGTCCCCCTAGGATCGGCGGGGCGCAGTATTTT.

In its sample, this clonotype was seen many times. The V call is TRBV5-1, the J call TRBJ1-5, with D uncertain. This CDR3 has 15 residues. The ends were cut back, 4 bases at V and 2 bases at J, with 13 bases in the middle. Germline V gene lookup returns CDR1 SGHRS and CDR2 YFSETQ. Written as DNA, the CDR3 is TGCGCCAGCAGCCCCGATGGGGAGGGCAATCAGCCCCAGCATTTT. Protein product: CASSPDGEGNQPQHF.

The V and J genes are TRBV9 and TRBJ2-7; D gene ambiguous. The V and J ends lost 0 bases and 6 bases respectively, with 19 bases between them. The CDR3 length is 16 residues. The germline CDR1 and CDR2 sequences are SGDLS and YYNGEE. The CDR3 DNA sequence: TGTGCCAGCAGCGTAGGCGATGCCGGGTCCCTGACCGAGCAGTACTTC. This translates into CASSVGDAGSLTEQYF.

As concerns this clonotype: Possible read error: a much larger clone is one base away. J is TRBJ1-6 and V is TRBV7-9; D call uncertain. This CDR3 has 14 residues. V lost 5 bases to trimming and J lost 3 bases, with 8 bases between them. CDR1 and CDR2 from the germline V gene are SEHNR and FQNEAQ (reference sequence). CDR3 loop: CASSPGIYNSPLHF. CDR3 DNA sequence: TGTGCCAGCAGCCCCGGGATCTATAATTCACCCCTCCACTTT. The whole variable domain, filled in from reference TRBV7-9 and TRBJ1-6, reads DTGVSQNPRHKITKRGQNVTFRCDPISEHNRLYWYRQTLGQGPEFLTYFQNEAQLEKSRLLSDRFSAERPKGSFSTLEIQRTEQGDSAMYLCASSPGIYNSPLHFGNGTRLTVT.

This clonotype appeared many times. The chain recombines TRBV24-1 with TRBJ1-1, with TRBD1 matching over 8 bases. V lost 2 bases and J lost 5; bases outside the gene matches: 6. Germline CDR1 reads KGHDR; CDR2 reads SFDVKD. The CDR3 has 15 amino acids. Written as DNA, the CDR3 is TGTGCCACCAGTGATTCACGAACAGGGGGTACTGAAGCTTTCTTT. Amino acids: CATSDSRTGGTEAFF.

This clonotype was seen ten or more times. J is TRBJ1-2 and V is TRBV6-1; TRBD1 matches at 8 bases. V shed 2 bases and J 4 bases; nucleotides not matched to a gene: 9. CDR1 and CDR2 (germline): MNHNS, SASEGT. The length of the CDR3 is 16 residues. The CDR3 region is CASSESVGQGAYGYTF. CDR3 nucleotide sequence: TGTGCCAGCAGTGAAAGCGTAGGTCAGGGGGCCTATGGCTACACCTTC.

This clonotype was counted ten times or more. The V and J genes are TRBV20-1 and TRBJ2-1; D is possibly TRBD1 or TRBD2 (5 bases each). This CDR3 contains 16 residues. The V end was cut by 0 bases, the J end by 10 bases, with 22 bases between. CDR1 is DFQATT, CDR2 SNEGSKA, per germline (reference sequence). The CDR3 nucleotides read TGCAGTGCTAGAGATTTAGTCGGGACGGAACTTCGGGAGCAGTTCTTC. Its translation is CSARDLVGTELREQFF.

This clonotype was counted ten times or more. The J gene is TRBJ1-6, the V gene TRBV20-1; 9 bases line up with TRBD1. Germline CDR1 and CDR2: DFQATT and SNEGSKA (reference sequence). The length of the CDR3 is 15 residues. V shed 1 base and J 7 bases; nucleotides not matched to a gene: 5. In DNA, the CDR3 is TGCAGTGCTAGAGCCGCGACAGGGGGAAATTCACCCCTCCACTTT. Protein product: CSARAATGGNSPLHF.

In its sample, this clonotype was seen many times. This chain joins TRBV6-5 and TRBJ1-1, with D unclear. Germline V gene data show CDR1 as MNHEY and CDR2 as SVGAGI. V lost 0 bases and J 1 base, leaving 12 bases between the germline ends. The CDR3 loop spans 16 amino acids. The CDR3 reads CASSYSWDWSNTEAFF. CDR3 DNA: TGTGCCAGCAGTTACTCCTGGGATTGGTCGAACACTGAAGCTTTCTTT.

This clonotype occurred many times. The chain recombines TRBV10-3 with TRBJ2-7, with TRBD1 identical over 10 bases. CDR3 length equals 15 residues. V was pared by 6 bases and J by 6 bases, with 11 bases of the junction left unmatched. CDR1 is ENHRY and CDR2 is SYGVKD in the germline V gene. The CDR3 DNA follows: TGTGCCATCAGCCCGAGACAGGGGGCGAACGGCGAGCAGTACTTC. Translation: CAISPRQGANGEQYF.

The chain joins TRBV20-1 to TRBJ2-2; 11 positions agree with TRBD2. Germline CDR1 is DFQATT and CDR2 is SNEGSKA (reference sequence). V trimming: 6 bases; J trimming: 13 bases; junction bases outside the gene matches: 19. The CDR3 extends over 16 amino acids. In DNA, the CDR3 is TGCAGTGCCACCGAACCCGGGACTAGCGGAGGGGTTGGGCTGTTTTTT. This gives the protein CSATEPGTSGGVGLFF.

The chain links TRBV4-1 to TRBJ1-5, with unresolved D. V was shortened by 0 bases and J by 4 bases, with 10 bases between the two germline ends. Germline CDR1 and CDR2: MGHRA and YSYEKL. This CDR3 contains 15 residues. Here the CDR3 reads CASSQEDPSNQPQHF. The CDR3 DNA sequence: TGCGCCAGCAGCCAAGAGGACCCGTCTAATCAGCCCCAGCATTTT.

This clonotype was observed many times. The CDR3, as DNA: TGTGCCAGCAGCCTAGCAGGGGGCGCCTATAATTCACCCCTCCACTTT. Its translation is CASSLAGGAYNSPLHF. J is TRBJ1-6 and V is TRBV6-1; 8 bases line up with TRBD1. Germline loops: CDR1 MNHNS, CDR2 SASEGT. The junction had 6 bases not matched to a gene; V was cut back by 6 bases and J by 2 bases. The CDR3 has 16 amino acids.